The 20 T cell receptor beta chains below come from one sample, sequenced in a study of untreated major depressive disorder. Overall study findings and caveats: Depressed patients' CD4+ T cells carried increased TRBV05-01 (Vbeta 5.1) usage versus control CD4+ T cells.

Generated by immunoSEQ multiplex PCR, the TCRdb table keeps only in-frame clones and is missing some. The sample includes 17,000 or so clones, more than 85% seen only once; the top ten take 0.6%. The antigens of these receptors remain unknown. The source material was CD4+ T cells from PBMCs. Receptor source: a woman aged 40 to 49 with major depressive disorder.

This clone has a single count. The chain has TRBV14 and TRBJ1-2; 8 bases align to TRBD1. The trim removed 4 bases at V and 8 bases at J, leaving 12 bases unmatched. The CDR3 sequence is 15 residues long. CDR1 is SGHDN, CDR2 FVKESK, per germline. CDR3 DNA sequence: TGTGCCAGCAGCCCTAGGACAGGGCCGGGGGAAGGCTACACCTTC. Its protein is CASSPRTGPGEGYTF.

The V call is TRBV5-1, the J call TRBJ2-6; D is perhaps TRBD1 or TRBD2 (5 bases each). In germline, CDR1 is SGHRS, CDR2 YFSETQ. The length of the CDR3 is 15 residues. V lost 3 bases, J lost 0 bases, and 7 bases lay in between. The CDR3 DNA reads as TGCGCCAGCAGCTGGGGGTTCTCTGGGGCCAACGTCCTGACTTTC. This gives the protein CASSWGFSGANVLTF.

The chain is built from TRBV6-1 and TRBJ2-1; maybe TRBD2 (6 bases). Germline V gene sequence: CDR1 MNHNS, CDR2 SASEGT. The CDR3 has 18 amino acids. The V gene lost 1 base and the J gene lost 9 bases, with 25 bases spanning the gap. The CDR3 sequence: CASSEESRTIPYKSEQFF. Written as DNA, the CDR3 is TGTGCCAGCAGTGAAGAGTCACGGACTATCCCCTATAAAAGTGAGCAGTTCTTC.

The chain employs TRBV5-4 and TRBJ2-5, with TRBD2 identical over 7 bases. The V gene's germline CDR1 is SGHNT and CDR2 YYREEE (reference sequence). The CDR3 sequence is 14 residues long. V gave up 6 bases and J gave up 1 base; unmatched junction bases: 6. This chain's CDR3 is CASTPGGGQETQYF. Here the CDR3 DNA reads TGTGCCAGCACCCCTGGGGGGGGCCAAGAGACCCAGTACTTC.

This clone turned up a few times. The CDR3 DNA reads as TGTGCCAGCAGAATGGGGGGGTTCATGAACACTGAAGCTTTCTTT. This sequence encodes CASRMGGFMNTEAFF. V usage is TRBV6-5 and J usage is TRBJ1-1; tentative D call: TRBD1 (5 bases). Germline CDR1 is MNHEY and CDR2 is SVGAGI. Trimming removed 6 bases from V and 0 bases from J, with 14 bases in between. The CDR3 runs 15 residues.

V and J are TRBV4-1 and TRBJ1-5; D remains ambiguous. This CDR3 has 13 residues. The V gene's germline CDR1 is MGHRA and CDR2 YSYEKL. Trimming stripped 1 base from V and 5 bases from J, with 6 bases between. CDR3 sequence (DNA): TGCGCCAGCAGCCAAGCTTGGGATCAGCCCCAGCATTTT. This encodes CASSQAWDQPQHF.

The chain employs TRBV6-6 and TRBJ1-1, with D unclear. The CDR3 covers 13 residues. CDR1 is MNHNY and CDR2 is SVGAGI in the germline V gene (reference sequence). Trimming left V 7 bases short and J 4 bases short, with 13 bases between. The CDR3: CASTFVVGTEAFF. In DNA form, the CDR3 reads TGTGCCAGCACCTTCGTTGTGGGCACTGAAGCTTTCTTT.

V is TRBV7-4 and J is TRBJ2-5; 7 nucleotides align to TRBD2. Germline loops: CDR1 SGHVT, CDR2 SQSDAQ. The CDR3 is made up of 13 amino acids. After removal of 10 bases from V and 5 bases from J, the junction contained 10 bases not matched to a gene. DNA for the CDR3: TGTGCCACACCATCGGGAGGATGGGAGACCCAGTACTTC. The encoded protein is CATPSGGWETQYF. Complete variable domain (other parts from reference TRBV7-4 and TRBJ2-5): GAGVSQSPRYKVAKRGRDVALRCDSISGHVTLYWYRQTLGQGSEVLTYSQSDAQRDKSGRPSGRFSAERPERSVSTLKIQRTEQGDSAVYLCATPSGGWETQYFGPGTRLLVL.

This chain links TRBV7-9 with TRBJ1-1, with TRBD1 matching 7 bases. This CDR3 has 19 amino acids. Germline V lookup: CDR1 SEHNR, CDR2 FQNEAQ (reference sequence). J lost 5 bases, V lost 1 base, and 19 bases had no gene match. The chain's CDR3 is CASSLVVLLGTARGTEAFF. The DNA for the CDR3 is TGTGCCAGCAGCTTAGTGGTACTCCTCGGGACAGCGAGAGGGACTGAAGCTTTCTTT.

The chain joins TRBV28 to TRBJ2-7; D gene ambiguous. This CDR3 spans 12 amino acids. Germline-derived CDR1 and CDR2 are MDHEN and SYDVKM. V lost 4 bases, J lost 1 base, and 5 bases lay in between. The CDR3 DNA reads as TGTGCCAGCAGTTGGGCTTCCTACGAGCAGTACTTC. Residues: CASSWASYEQYF. The complete variable domain, with remaining parts taken from reference TRBV28 and TRBJ2-7, reads DVKVTQSSRYLVKRTGEKVFLECVQDMDHENMFWYRQDPGLGLRLIYFSYDVKMKEKGDIPEGYSVSREKKERFSLILESASTNQTSMYLCASSWASYEQYFGPGTRLTVT.

This rearrangement joins TRBV2 to TRBJ2-2, with D perhaps matching TRBD1 or TRBD2 (6 bases each). V gave up 7 bases and J gave up 8 bases, with 17 bases separating them. The CDR3 is made up of 14 amino acids. Germline CDR1 SNHLY, CDR2 FYNNEI. CDR3 sequence: CASTLRGDSGELFF. The DNA of the CDR3 is TGTGCCAGCACCTTGAGGGGGGACTCGGGGGAGCTGTTTTTT.

CDR3 sequence (DNA): TGTGCCAGCAGTTTCCCAGGGAGATACGAGCAGTACGTC. Translated: CASSFPGRYEQYV. This chain links TRBV6-6 with TRBJ2-7; D tentatively reads TRBD1 or TRBD2 (5 bases each). Looked up from germline, CDR1 is MNHNY and CDR2 is SVGAGI (reference sequence). The length of the CDR3 is 13 residues. V was clipped by 4 bases and J by 4 bases, with 11 bases between them.

V gene TRBV29-1 combines with J gene TRBJ2-1, with 8 bases that match TRBD2. Trimming took 2 bases from V and 2 from J; bases not matched to a gene: 8. The CDR3 contains 16 residues. Germline-derived CDR1 and CDR2 are SQVTM and ANQGSEA. The CDR3 nucleotides read TGCAGCGTTGAACTCGGGGGGGCCCGGGCCTACAATGAGCAGTTCTTC. It encodes CSVELGGARAYNEQFF.

The gene calls are TRBV5-1 and TRBJ2-7; the match to TRBD1 covers 7 bases. Germline CDR1 reads SGHRS; CDR2 reads YFSETQ. V lost 0 bases and J lost 6; bases outside the gene matches: 9. This CDR3 has 15 residues. CDR3: CASSLDPTGAGEQYV. CDR3 coding DNA: TGCGCCAGCAGCTTGGACCCTACAGGGGCAGGCGAGCAGTACGTC.

The chain couples TRBV6-5 to TRBJ1-5, with 7 bases matching TRBD1. Germline lookup yields CDR1 MNHEY and CDR2 SVGAGI. V shed 5 bases and J 7 bases; nucleotides not matched to a gene: 8. The CDR3 has 14 residues. The CDR3 DNA is TGTGCCAGCAGTCCACAGGGGATAGGGCAGCCCCAGCATTTT. This gives the protein CASSPQGIGQPQHF.

This clone was detected only once. The chain couples TRBV2 to TRBJ2-1, with 10 bases fitting TRBD2. V trimming: 8 bases; J trimming: 4 bases; junction bases outside the gene matches: 5. CDR3 length: 14 residues. Per germline, CDR1 SNHLY and CDR2 FYNNEI. The CDR3 DNA reads TGTGCCAGCCAGGGACTAGCGAAATACAATGAGCAGTTCTTC. This encodes CASQGLAKYNEQFF.

The chain links TRBV11-2 to TRBJ2-5, with D tentatively TRBD1 or TRBD2 (5 bases each). The V end lost 4 bases, the J end lost 3 bases, and 9 bases lay between the germline ends. The length of the CDR3 is 13 residues. CDR1 is SGHAT and CDR2 is FQNNGV in the germline V gene. CDR3 amino acids: CASSWDGEETQYF. DNA of the CDR3: TGTGCCAGCAGCTGGGACGGGGAAGAGACCCAGTACTTC.

The chain has TRBV7-6 and TRBJ2-7, with a weak D call TRBD2 (6 bases). The CDR3 runs to 13 residues. Trimming cost V 5 bases and J 4 bases, with 12 bases left between them. Germline CDR1 SGHVS, CDR2 FNYEAQ. The CDR3 reads CASSAAGSYEQYF. The DNA for the CDR3 is TGTGCCAGCAGCGCAGCGGGTTCGTACGAGCAGTACTTC.

Only one count was recorded for this clone. The J gene is TRBJ1-5, the V gene TRBV27; D remains unclear. The CDR3 runs 12 residues. V was shortened by 4 bases and J by 7 bases, with 8 bases between the two germline ends. Germline V gene data show CDR1 as MNHEY and CDR2 as SMNVEV (reference sequence). Here the CDR3 reads CASSSPSQPQHF. CDR3 DNA: TGTGCCAGCAGTTCCCCGTCGCAGCCCCAGCATTTT.

The chain employs TRBV5-4 and TRBJ1-4; D is uncertain. Germline CDR1 reads SGHNT; CDR2 reads YYREEE (reference sequence). This CDR3 contains 14 residues. The ends were cut back, 2 bases at V and 8 bases at J, with 13 bases in the middle. CDR3 protein: CASSFGQKREKLFF. CDR3 bases: TGTGCCAGCAGCTTCGGCCAAAAGCGAGAAAAACTGTTTTTT.